These 3 T cell receptor beta chains share one sample of origin, sequenced in a study of blood T cell repertoires in COVID-19. The table came from immunoSEQ multiplex PCR; TCRdb's copy has only in-frame clones and leaves some out. The repertoire includes some 45,000 clones, roughly 93% of them detected once, and roughly 9.4% sits in the top ten. Sequencing was carried out using peripheral blood. Receptor source: a man aged 45 to 65 with active COVID-19.

The J gene is TRBJ2-7, the V gene TRBV28, with 8 bases that match TRBD2. The CDR3 length is 15 residues. V was clipped by 6 bases and J by 2 bases; unmatched bases: 9. Germline values: CDR1 MDHEN, CDR2 SYDVKM. The CDR3 sequence: CASSPAGGQTYEQYF. CDR3 DNA: TGTGCCAGCAGCCCTGCGGGAGGACAGACCTACGAGCAGTACTTC.

This clone was picked up one time. The gene calls are TRBV14 and TRBJ2-2, with 7 bases fitting TRBD2. V was pared by 4 bases and J by 4 bases, with 9 bases of the junction left unmatched. Germline V CDR1 and CDR2: SGHDN, FVKESK. This CDR3 spans 16 amino acids. The CDR3 bases are TGTGCCAGCAGCCTCGGGGGGAATCGGGGCACCGGGGAGCTGTTTTTT. It is translated as CASSLGGNRGTGELFF. The full variable domain, with the rest looked up from reference TRBV14 and TRBJ2-2, is EAGVTQFPSHSVIEKGQTVTLRCDPISGHDNLYWYRRVMGKEIKFLLHFVKESKQDESGMPNNRFLAERTGGTYSTLKVQPAELEDSGVYFCASSLGGNRGTGELFFGEGSRLTVL.

The V call is TRBV28, the J call TRBJ1-3; D gene uncertain. The CDR3 spans 15 residues. V lost 5 bases to trimming and J lost 0 bases, with 11 bases between them. CDR1 is MDHEN and CDR2 is SYDVKM in the germline V gene. For the CDR3, the DNA is TGTGCCAGCAGTCCACCCGGTTACTCTGGAAACACCATATATTTT. It codes for CASSPPGYSGNTIYF.